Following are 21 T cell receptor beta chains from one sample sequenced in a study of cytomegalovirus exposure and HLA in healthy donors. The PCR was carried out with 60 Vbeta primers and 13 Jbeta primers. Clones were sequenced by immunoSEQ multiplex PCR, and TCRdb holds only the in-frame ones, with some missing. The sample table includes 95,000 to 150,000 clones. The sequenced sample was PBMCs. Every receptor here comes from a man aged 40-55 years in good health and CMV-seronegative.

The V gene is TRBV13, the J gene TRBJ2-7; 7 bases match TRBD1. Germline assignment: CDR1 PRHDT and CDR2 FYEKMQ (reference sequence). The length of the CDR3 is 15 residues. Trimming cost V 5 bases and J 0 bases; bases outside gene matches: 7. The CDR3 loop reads CASSAEGQTSYEQYF. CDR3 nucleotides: TGTGCCAGCAGCGCCGAGGGACAGACCTCCTACGAGCAGTACTTC.

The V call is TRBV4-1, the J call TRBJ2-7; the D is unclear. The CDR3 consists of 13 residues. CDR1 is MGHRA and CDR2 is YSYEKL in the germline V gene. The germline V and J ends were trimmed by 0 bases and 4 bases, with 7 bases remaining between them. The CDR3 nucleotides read TGCGCCAGCAGCCAAGAAGAGATGTACGAGCAGTACTTC. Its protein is CASSQEEMYEQYF.

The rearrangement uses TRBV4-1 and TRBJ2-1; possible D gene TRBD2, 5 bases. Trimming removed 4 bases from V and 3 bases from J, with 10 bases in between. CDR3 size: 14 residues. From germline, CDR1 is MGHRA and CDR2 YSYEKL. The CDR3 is CASSRHRGYNEQFF. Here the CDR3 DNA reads TGCGCCAGCAGCCGCCATCGGGGCTACAATGAGCAGTTCTTC.

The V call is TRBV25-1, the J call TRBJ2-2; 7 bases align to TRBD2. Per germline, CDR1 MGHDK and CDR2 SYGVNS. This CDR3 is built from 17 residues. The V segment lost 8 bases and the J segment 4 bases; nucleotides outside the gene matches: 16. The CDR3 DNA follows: TGTGCCAGCCGGAGGGAGACGACGGGAGGAAGCACCGGGGAGCTGTTTTTT. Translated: CASRRETTGGSTGELFF. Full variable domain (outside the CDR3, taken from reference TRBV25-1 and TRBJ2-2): EADIYQTPRYLVIGTGKKITLECSQTMGHDKMYWYQQDPGMELHLIHYSYGVNSTEKGDLSSESTVSRIRTEHFPLTLESARPSHTSQYLCASRRETTGGSTGELFFGEGSRLTVL.

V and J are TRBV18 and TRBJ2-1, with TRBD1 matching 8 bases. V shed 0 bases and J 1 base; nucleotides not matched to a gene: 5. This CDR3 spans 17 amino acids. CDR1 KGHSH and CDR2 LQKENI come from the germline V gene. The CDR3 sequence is CASSPPLQGDSYNEQFF. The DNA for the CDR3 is TGTGCCAGCTCACCACCGTTACAGGGGGATTCCTACAATGAGCAGTTCTTC.

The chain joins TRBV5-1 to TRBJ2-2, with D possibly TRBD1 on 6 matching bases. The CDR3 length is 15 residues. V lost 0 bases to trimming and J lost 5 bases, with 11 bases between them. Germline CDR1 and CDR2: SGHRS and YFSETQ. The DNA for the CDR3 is TGCGCCAGCAGCTTGGCCGGACAGACTACCGGGGAGCTGTTTTTT. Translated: CASSLAGQTTGELFF.

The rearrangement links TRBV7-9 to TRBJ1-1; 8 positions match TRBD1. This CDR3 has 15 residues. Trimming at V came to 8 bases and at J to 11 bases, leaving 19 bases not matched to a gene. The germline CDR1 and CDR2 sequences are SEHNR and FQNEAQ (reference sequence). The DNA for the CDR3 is TGTGCCAGCGGAATAACCGGGACAGGTATTATATGGGCTTTCTTT. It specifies CASGITGTGIIWAFF. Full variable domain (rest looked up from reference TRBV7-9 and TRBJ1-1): DTGVSQNPRHKITKRGQNVTFRCDPISEHNRLYWYRQTLGQGPEFLTYFQNEAQLEKSRLLSDRFSAERPKGSFSTLEIQRTEQGDSAMYLCASGITGTGIIWAFFGQGTRLTVV.

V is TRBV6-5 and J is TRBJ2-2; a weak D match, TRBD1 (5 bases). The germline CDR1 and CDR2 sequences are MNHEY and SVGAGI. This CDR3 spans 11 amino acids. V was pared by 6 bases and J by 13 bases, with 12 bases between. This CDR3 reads CASSQGLGLFF. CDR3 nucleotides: TGTGCCAGCAGCCAGGGCCTTGGGCTGTTTTTT.

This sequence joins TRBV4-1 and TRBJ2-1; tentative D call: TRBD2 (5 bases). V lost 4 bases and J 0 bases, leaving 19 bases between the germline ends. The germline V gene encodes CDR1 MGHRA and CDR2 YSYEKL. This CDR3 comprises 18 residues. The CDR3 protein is CASSPRTVARSSYNEQFF. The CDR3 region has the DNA TGCGCCAGCAGCCCAAGGACTGTAGCGCGAAGCTCCTACAATGAGCAGTTCTTC.

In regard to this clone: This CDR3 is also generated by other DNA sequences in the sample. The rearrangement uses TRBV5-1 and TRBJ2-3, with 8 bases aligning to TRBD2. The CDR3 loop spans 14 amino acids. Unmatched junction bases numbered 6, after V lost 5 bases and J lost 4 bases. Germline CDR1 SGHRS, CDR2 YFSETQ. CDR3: CASRGAGGPDTQYF. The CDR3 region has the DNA TGCGCCAGCAGGGGGGCGGGAGGACCAGATACGCAGTATTTT.

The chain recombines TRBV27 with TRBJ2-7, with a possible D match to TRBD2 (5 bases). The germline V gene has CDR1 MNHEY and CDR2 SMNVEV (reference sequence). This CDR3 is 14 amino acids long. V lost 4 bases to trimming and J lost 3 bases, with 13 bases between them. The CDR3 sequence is CASSSGKRLYEQYF. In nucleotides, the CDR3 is TGTGCCAGCAGTTCGGGAAAAAGGCTCTACGAGCAGTACTTC.

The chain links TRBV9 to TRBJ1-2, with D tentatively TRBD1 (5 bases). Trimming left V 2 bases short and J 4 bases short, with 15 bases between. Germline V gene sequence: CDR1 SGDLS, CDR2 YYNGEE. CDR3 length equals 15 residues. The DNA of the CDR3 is TGTGCCAGCAGCGTGGGGAGGAGGGGAGCCTATGGCTACACCTTC. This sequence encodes CASSVGRRGAYGYTF. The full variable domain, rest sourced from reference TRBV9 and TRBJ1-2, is DSGVTQTPKHLITATGQRVTLRCSPRSGDLSVYWYQQSLDQGLQFLIQYYNGEERAKGNILERFSAQQFPDLHSELNLSSLELGDSALYFCASSVGRRGAYGYTFGSGTRLTVV.

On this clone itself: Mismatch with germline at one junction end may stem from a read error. The CDR3 bases are TGTGCTAGCAGCTTGACTAGCTGGCACGAGCAGTACTTC. The encoded protein is CASSLTSWHEQYF. The chain links TRBV7-7 to TRBJ2-7, with TRBD2 matching over 7 bases. The V gene's germline CDR1 is SSHAT and CDR2 FNYEAQ (reference sequence). The CDR3 is 13 residues long.

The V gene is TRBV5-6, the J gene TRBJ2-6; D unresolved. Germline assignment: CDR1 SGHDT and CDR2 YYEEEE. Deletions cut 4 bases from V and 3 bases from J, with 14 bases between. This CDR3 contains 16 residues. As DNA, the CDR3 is TGTGCCAGCAGCCTCTCCGCGGTCAGTGGGGCCAACGTCCTGACTTTC. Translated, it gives CASSLSAVSGANVLTF. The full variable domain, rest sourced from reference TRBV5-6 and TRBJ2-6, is DAGVTQSPTHLIKTRGQQVTLRCSPKSGHDTVSWYQQALGQGPQFIFQYYEEEERQRGNFPDRFSGHQFPNYSSELNVNALLLGDSALYLCASSLSAVSGANVLTFGAGSRLTVL.

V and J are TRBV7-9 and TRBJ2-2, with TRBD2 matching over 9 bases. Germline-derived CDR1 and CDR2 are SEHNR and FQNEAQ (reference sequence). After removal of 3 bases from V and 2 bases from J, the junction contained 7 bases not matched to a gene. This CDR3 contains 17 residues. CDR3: CASSFSGGRGNTGELFF. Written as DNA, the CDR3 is TGTGCCAGCAGCTTCTCGGGCGGGAGGGGAAACACCGGGGAGCTGTTTTTT. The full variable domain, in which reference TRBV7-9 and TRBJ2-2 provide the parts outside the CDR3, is DTGVSQNPRHKITKRGQNVTFRCDPISEHNRLYWYRQTLGQGPEFLTYFQNEAQLEKSRLLSDRFSAERPKGSFSTLEIQRTEQGDSAMYLCASSFSGGRGNTGELFFGEGSRLTVL.

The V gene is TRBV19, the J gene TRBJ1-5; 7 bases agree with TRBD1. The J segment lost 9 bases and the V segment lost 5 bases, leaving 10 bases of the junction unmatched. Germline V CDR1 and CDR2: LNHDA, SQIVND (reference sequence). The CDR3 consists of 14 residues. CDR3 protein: CASSFTQGFRPQHF. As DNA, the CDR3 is TGTGCCAGTAGTTTTACACAGGGGTTTAGGCCCCAGCATTTT.

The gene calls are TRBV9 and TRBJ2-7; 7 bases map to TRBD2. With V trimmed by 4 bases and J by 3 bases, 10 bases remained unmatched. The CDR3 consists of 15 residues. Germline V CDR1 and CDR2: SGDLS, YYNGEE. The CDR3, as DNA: TGTGCCAGCAGCAACGACCGGGAGGTGTGCTACGAGCAGTACTTC. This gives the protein CASSNDREVCYEQYF.

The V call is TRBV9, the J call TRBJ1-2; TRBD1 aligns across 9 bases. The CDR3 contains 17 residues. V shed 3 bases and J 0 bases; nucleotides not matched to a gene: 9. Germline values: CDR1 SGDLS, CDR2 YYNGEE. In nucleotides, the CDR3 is TGTGCCAGCAGCGGAAGGGGACAGGGCCCAGCTAACTATGGCTACACCTTC. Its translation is CASSGRGQGPANYGYTF.

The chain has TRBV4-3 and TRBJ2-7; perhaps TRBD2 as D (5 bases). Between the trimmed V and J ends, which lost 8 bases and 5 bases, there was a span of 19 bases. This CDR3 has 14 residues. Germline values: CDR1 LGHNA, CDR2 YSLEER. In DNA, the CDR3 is TGCGCCAGCTCCCCGACGGCAGGAGGCAACGAGCAGTACTTC. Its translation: CASSPTAGGNEQYF.

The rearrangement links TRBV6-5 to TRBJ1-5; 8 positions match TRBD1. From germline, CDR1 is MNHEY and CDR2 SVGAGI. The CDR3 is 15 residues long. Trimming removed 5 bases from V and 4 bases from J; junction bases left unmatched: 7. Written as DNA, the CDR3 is TGTGCCAGCAGTCCTTGGACAGGGCGAAATCAGCCCCAGCATTTT. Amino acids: CASSPWTGRNQPQHF.

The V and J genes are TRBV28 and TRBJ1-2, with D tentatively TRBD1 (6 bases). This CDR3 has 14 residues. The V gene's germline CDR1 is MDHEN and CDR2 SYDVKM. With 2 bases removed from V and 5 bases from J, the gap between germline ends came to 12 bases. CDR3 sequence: CASSLLNTGYGYTF. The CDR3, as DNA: TGTGCCAGCAGTTTACTGAATACAGGGTATGGCTACACCTTC.